The TCR beta chain under discussion was sequenced for a study of early T cells in non-severe SARS-CoV-2 infection. Study-level information: From unsorted whole blood, bulk RNA was sequenced, and the chains remained unpaired. Study outcomes and limitations: The study's VDJdb matching favored anti-spike CD8 responses and missed private and CD4 specificities.

This clonotype was observed a few times. Its antigen is as yet unknown. Germline V CDR1 and CDR2: SEHNR, FQNEAQ (reference sequence). This CDR3 has 15 amino acids. Trimming cost V 2 bases and J 6 bases, with 14 bases left between them. Attached unique molecular identifiers marked individual cDNA molecules. TCRdb ran MiXCR on the 5' RACE reads and lists one entry per CDR3 protein. The sample has roughly 80,000 distinct CDR3 sequences, approximately 6% seen once. The TCR was taken from an adult who was a healthcare worker with PCR-confirmed SARS-CoV-2 infection or an uninfected control (not recorded which). Sequences were obtained from whole blood. The gene calls are TRBV7-9 and TRBJ1-3; no clear D gene. CDR3 nucleotide sequence: TGTGCCAGCAGCTTAACTGGGCAGACCAAAAACACCATATATTTT. Protein product: CASSLTGQTKNTIYF.